The next 15 T cell receptor beta chains were all read from a single sample in a study of blood T cell repertoires in COVID-19. TCRdb's copy holds only in-frame clones and misses some; the assay was immunoSEQ multiplex PCR. The sample shows about 260,000 clones, 91% of them seen only once. Sequenced input: peripheral blood. These receptors all come from a person aged 18-30 years with COVID-19, enrolled during active disease.

The chain couples TRBV28 to TRBJ2-4; D perhaps matches TRBD1 (6 bases). Trimming removed 4 bases at V and 14 bases at J, with 27 bases between. The germline V gene encodes CDR1 MDHEN and CDR2 SYDVKM. The CDR3 spans 16 residues. DNA of the CDR3: TGTGCCAGCAGTTCGCCTCGGGGCAGGGGTTACGGGCGAGAGTACTTC. It is translated as CASSSPRGRGYGREYF.

The chain is built from TRBV19 and TRBJ1-6; D might be TRBD1 (5 bases). Germline V gives CDR1 LNHDA, CDR2 SQIVND (reference sequence). The CDR3 sequence is 13 residues long. Trimming pared 4 bases from V and 9 bases from J, leaving 10 bases between. CDR3 DNA: TGTGCCAGTAGTAGCCCGGGGGGTTCACCCCTCCACTTT. Its translation: CASSSPGGSPLHF.

The chain joins TRBV5-1 to TRBJ2-1, with D possibly matching TRBD1 (5 bases). This CDR3 comprises 12 residues. V gave up 5 bases and J gave up 9 bases, with 12 bases separating them. The germline gives CDR1 SGHRS, CDR2 YFSETQ. The CDR3 loop is CASRPGSSEQFF. In nucleotides, the CDR3 is TGCGCCAGCAGACCAGGGTCCAGTGAGCAGTTCTTC.

This clone was observed a single time. The chain combines TRBV5-1 with TRBJ2-2; 12 bases agree with TRBD2. The V gene end was trimmed by 5 bases and the J gene end by 5 bases; junction bases not matched to a gene: 4. CDR1 is SGHRS, CDR2 YFSETQ, per germline. The CDR3 covers 15 residues. This chain's CDR3 is CASRLAGGDTGELFF. CDR3 DNA: TGCGCCAGCAGACTAGCGGGAGGTGATACCGGGGAGCTGTTTTTT.

The chain is built from TRBV19 and TRBJ2-7; 7 bases are a match to TRBD1. J gave up 5 bases and V 3 bases, and 4 bases lay outside the gene matches. CDR1 LNHDA and CDR2 SQIVND come from the germline V gene (reference sequence). There are 13 residues in the CDR3. This CDR3 reads CASSINRGDEQYF. As DNA, the CDR3 is TGTGCCAGTAGTATCAACAGGGGCGACGAGCAGTACTTC.

This clone was observed once. The V call is TRBV7-2, the J call TRBJ1-1, with D possibly matching TRBD1 (6 bases). V was cut by 3 bases and J by 5 bases, with 10 bases left in between. The CDR3 has 13 amino acids. Per the germline V gene, CDR1 is SGHTA and CDR2 is FQGNSA. The CDR3 loop reads CASSLERGTEAFF. The CDR3 bases are TGTGCCAGCAGCTTGGAGAGGGGGACTGAAGCTTTCTTT.

The chain joins TRBV9 to TRBJ2-5; the D is unclear. V dropped 8 bases and J dropped 0 bases, with 11 bases sitting between them. CDR1 and CDR2 (germline): SGDLS, YYNGEE. The CDR3 loop spans 13 amino acids. This chain's CDR3 is CASSSEYQETQYF. The DNA of the CDR3 is TGTGCCAGTAGCTCGGAGTACCAAGAGACCCAGTACTTC.

This sequence joins TRBV7-2 and TRBJ2-7; D remains ambiguous. The germline V gene encodes CDR1 SGHTA and CDR2 FQGNSA. Trimming removed 3 bases from V and 3 bases from J, with 3 bases in between. The length of the CDR3 is 11 residues. The CDR3 sequence: CASSFSYEQYF. In DNA form, the CDR3 reads TGTGCCAGCAGCTTTAGCTACGAGCAGTACTTC. Based on the CDR3 plus reference TRBV7-2 and TRBJ2-7, the full variable domain is GAGVSQSPSNKVTEKGKDVELRCDPISGHTALYWYRQSLGQGLEFLIYFQGNSAPDKSGLPSDRFSAERTGGSVSTLTIQRTQQEDSAVYLCASSFSYEQYFGPGTRLTVT.

The chain couples TRBV16 to TRBJ1-5, with D tentatively TRBD1 (5 bases). CDR3 length equals 15 residues. Trimming removed 4 bases from V and 7 bases from J, with 17 bases in between. The germline V gene encodes CDR1 KGHSY and CDR2 FQNENV. The CDR3 bases are TGTGCCAGCAGCCTCCCGGGGACTTACGGCCAGCCCCAGCATTTT. Protein sequence: CASSLPGTYGQPQHF.

This sequence joins TRBV6-5 and TRBJ1-1; 7 nucleotides agree with TRBD1. Germline CDR1 and CDR2: MNHEY and SVGAGI. V lost 6 bases to trimming and J lost 4 bases; unmatched junction nucleotides: 8. The CDR3 has 14 amino acids. Here the CDR3 reads CASSYDRVGTEAFF. The DNA for the CDR3 is TGTGCCAGCAGCTACGACAGGGTAGGCACTGAAGCTTTCTTT.

The chain combines TRBV19 with TRBJ2-7; 7 bases are a match to TRBD2. With 6 bases clipped from V and 4 bases from J, the junction kept 15 bases outside the gene matches. The V gene's germline CDR1 is LNHDA and CDR2 SQIVND (reference sequence). The CDR3 loop spans 16 amino acids. CDR3 residues: CASSITTAGIGYEQYF. The CDR3 coding sequence is TGTGCCAGTAGCATCACCACAGCGGGAATTGGGTACGAGCAGTACTTC.

The chain joins TRBV5-1 to TRBJ1-6, with no clear D. The CDR3 runs to 12 residues. The V end was cut by 3 bases, the J end by 11 bases, with 9 bases between. Germline loops: CDR1 SGHRS, CDR2 YFSETQ. The CDR3 nucleotides are TGCGCCAGCAGCTCGGGGATTCCACCCCTCCACTTT. It codes for CASSSGIPPLHF.

This chain connects TRBV7-8 to TRBJ1-2; 9 bases fit TRBD1. Trimming at V came to 2 bases and at J to 6 bases, leaving 7 bases not matched to a gene. CDR1 and CDR2 (germline): SGHVS, FQNEAQ. The CDR3 spans 15 residues. CDR3 sequence: CASSLTTGTGNGYTF. CDR3 nucleotides: TGTGCCAGCAGCTTAACAACCGGGACAGGGAATGGCTACACCTTC.

The chain has TRBV24-1 and TRBJ2-1; D ambiguous. Germline V lookup: CDR1 KGHDR, CDR2 SFDVKD. The V end lost 2 bases, the J end lost 10 bases, and 8 bases lay between the germline ends. The CDR3 sequence is 12 residues long. The CDR3 DNA sequence: TGTGCCACCAGTGATTCCAGTCCAGAGCAGTTCTTC. Encoded protein: CATSDSSPEQFF.

The chain combines TRBV7-2 with TRBJ2-5; D may be TRBD2 (6 bases). Germline V gene sequence: CDR1 SGHTA, CDR2 FQGNSA. The CDR3 runs 12 residues. Trimming took off 1 base at V and 9 bases at J, with 9 bases between the two ends. The CDR3 reads CASSLEAGAQYF. DNA of the CDR3: TGTGCCAGCAGCTTAGAAGCGGGCGCCCAGTACTTC.